The 32 T cell receptor beta chains below come from one sample, sequenced in a study of control samples from healthy donors and cancer patients. The table came from immunoSEQ multiplex PCR; TCRdb's copy has only in-frame clones and leaves some out. The table shows around 200,000 clones, with roughly 94% occurring only once. The sequenced sample consisted of blood. All receptors come from a man aged 50-59 years in good health.

The V call is TRBV5-4, the J call TRBJ2-6; no clear D gene. V lost 4 bases, J lost 0 bases, and 8 bases lay in between. Germline assignment: CDR1 SGHNT and CDR2 YYREEE (reference sequence). This CDR3 is built from 15 residues. The CDR3 nucleotides are TGTGCCAGCAGCCCACCGTACTCTGGGGCCAACGTCCTGACTTTC. It encodes CASSPPYSGANVLTF.

This chain uses TRBV5-1 with TRBJ2-7, with D maybe TRBD1 (6 bases). Germline CDR1 reads SGHRS; CDR2 reads YFSETQ. V was clipped by 4 bases and J by 2 bases, with 7 bases between them. This CDR3 region has 12 residues. CDR3 loop: CASSDRTYEQYF. The CDR3, as DNA: TGCGCCAGCAGCGACAGGACCTACGAGCAGTACTTC.

This sequence joins TRBV6-5 and TRBJ1-2; D gene uncertain. CDR3 size: 13 residues. CDR1 and CDR2 (germline): MNHEY, SVGAGI. Trimming cost V 5 bases and J 7 bases, with 14 bases left between them. CDR3 bases: TGTGCCAGCAGTAGACTCCAGGAACTTGGCTACACCTTC. Its protein is CASSRLQELGYTF.

This clone appeared once. The chain links TRBV19 to TRBJ2-4, with D hard to call. Germline loops: CDR1 LNHDA, CDR2 SQIVND (reference sequence). V was shortened by 7 bases and J by 0 bases, with 13 bases between the two germline ends. CDR3 size: 15 residues. In nucleotides, the CDR3 is TGTGCCAGTAAGGATGGAGAATTAGCCAAAAACATTCAGTACTTC. This sequence encodes CASKDGELAKNIQYF.

The rearrangement links TRBV5-4 to TRBJ2-3; maybe TRBD1 (6 bases). Germline V gene sequence: CDR1 SGHNT, CDR2 YYREEE (reference sequence). Trimming shortened V by 4 bases and J by 8 bases, and 20 bases separated the two germline ends. This CDR3 contains 15 residues. The CDR3, as DNA: TGTGCCAGCAGCCTGGGGGCAGGGACGGAAGGTACGCAGTATTTT. It codes for CASSLGAGTEGTQYF.

The chain joins TRBV12-5 to TRBJ1-1, with no clear D. The germline CDR1 and CDR2 sequences are LGHNT and FRNRAP. The V and J ends lost 6 bases and 2 bases respectively, with 16 bases between them. The CDR3 runs to 15 residues. This CDR3 reads CASGPARALNTEAFF. The DNA of the CDR3 is TGTGCTAGTGGCCCGGCTAGGGCTCTAAACACTGAAGCTTTCTTT.

This clone was seen only once. The genes are TRBV18 and TRBJ2-3; TRBD1 matches 8 bases. This CDR3 comprises 14 residues. Per the germline V gene, CDR1 is KGHSH and CDR2 is LQKENI. J gave up 6 bases and V 5 bases, and 7 bases lay outside the gene matches. CDR3 residues: CASSDGQGGDTQYF. As DNA, the CDR3 is TGTGCCAGCTCAGACGGACAGGGTGGGGATACGCAGTATTTT.

The rearrangement joins TRBV9 to TRBJ1-2; 7 bases match TRBD1. The ends lost 6 bases at V and 4 bases at J; junction bases unmatched: 12. The CDR3 length is 15 residues. CDR1 SGDLS and CDR2 YYNGEE come from the germline V gene. In DNA, the CDR3 is TGTGCCAGCACCAGTCCGACCAGGGGGGCCTATGGCTACACCTTC. This sequence encodes CASTSPTRGAYGYTF.

The chain links TRBV5-1 to TRBJ1-1; D unresolved. V was trimmed by 1 base and J by 8 bases, leaving 12 bases between them. Germline assignment: CDR1 SGHRS and CDR2 YFSETQ. The CDR3 runs to 13 residues. The CDR3 loop reads CASSLNLETEAFF. CDR3 nucleotides: TGCGCCAGCAGCTTGAACCTGGAGACGGAAGCTTTCTTT. The entire variable domain, with the rest obtained from reference TRBV5-1 and TRBJ1-1, is as follows: KAGVTQTPRYLIKTRGQQVTLSCSPISGHRSVSWYQQTPGQGLQFLFEYFSETQRNKGNFPGRFSGRQFSNSRSEMNVSTLELGDSALYLCASSLNLETEAFFGQGTRLTVV.

The chain employs TRBV9 and TRBJ1-5, with 10 bases aligning to TRBD1. This CDR3 has 15 residues. CDR1 SGDLS and CDR2 YYNGEE come from the germline V gene. Trimming took 3 bases from V and 5 from J; bases not matched to a gene: 5. CDR3 sequence: CASSATTGGYQPQHF. The CDR3 DNA reads as TGTGCCAGCAGCGCAACGACAGGGGGCTATCAGCCCCAGCATTTT.

V usage is TRBV10-3 and J usage is TRBJ1-5; 9 nucleotides line up with TRBD1. V gave up 5 bases and J gave up 1 base; unmatched junction bases: 9. This CDR3 is built from 17 residues. Per germline, CDR1 ENHRY and CDR2 SYGVKD. CDR3 loop: CAISPRVGQGSNQPQHF. DNA for the CDR3: TGTGCCATCAGTCCCCGAGTCGGACAGGGGAGCAATCAGCCCCAGCATTTT.

This clone was seen a single time. This chain uses TRBV7-9 with TRBJ2-2, with no clear D. This CDR3 spans 13 amino acids. V shed 4 bases and J shed 8 bases, with 11 bases lying between them. CDR1 and CDR2 from the germline V gene are SEHNR and FQNEAQ (reference sequence). Written as DNA, the CDR3 is TGTGCCAGCAGCTCCGCGCCTGCTGGGGAGCTGTTTTTT. It specifies CASSSAPAGELFF.

This sequence joins TRBV29-1 and TRBJ2-7; tentatively, D is TRBD1 (6 bases). The CDR3 runs to 12 residues. The V end lost 4 bases, the J end lost 5 bases, and 12 bases lay between the germline ends. The V gene's germline CDR1 is SQVTM and CDR2 ANQGSEA. DNA of the CDR3: TGCAGCGTTGCCAGGGGCGGAGACGAGCAGTACTTC. Translated, it gives CSVARGGDEQYF.

The rearrangement uses TRBV6-4 and TRBJ2-7; D is perhaps TRBD1 (5 bases). Germline V CDR1 and CDR2: MRHNA, SNTAGT. Deletions cut 5 bases from V and 2 bases from J, with 16 bases between. This CDR3 comprises 15 residues. CDR3 protein: CASSSKDTRPYEQYF. The CDR3 DNA reads TGTGCCAGCAGTTCTAAGGACACTCGCCCCTACGAGCAGTACTTC.

A single count supports this clone. V gene TRBV5-1 combines with J gene TRBJ2-5; 8 bases are a match to TRBD2. Germline-derived CDR1 and CDR2 are SGHRS and YFSETQ. The CDR3 is made up of 16 amino acids. J was trimmed by 4 bases and V by 1 base; bases with no gene match: 9. CDR3 nucleotides: TGCGCCAGCAGCTTGACGCCCGGGGGGGCCGGAGAGACCCAGTACTTC. Translated, it gives CASSLTPGGAGETQYF.

The chain carries TRBV28 and TRBJ1-2, with D possibly being TRBD1 (5 bases). Trimming left V 3 bases short and J 2 bases short, with 10 bases between. The CDR3 contains 14 residues. The germline V gene encodes CDR1 MDHEN and CDR2 SYDVKM. CDR3: CASSFGAGNYGYTF. The CDR3 coding sequence is TGTGCCAGCAGTTTCGGGGCAGGGAACTATGGCTACACCTTC.

V usage is TRBV3-1 (or the pseudogene TRBV3-2) and J usage is TRBJ2-6; 7 bases fit TRBD1. V lost 0 bases and J lost 3; bases outside the gene matches: 11. The germline V gene encodes CDR1 LGHDT and CDR2 YNNKEL (reference sequence). The length of the CDR3 is 19 residues. The DNA for the CDR3 is TGTGCCAGCAGCCAAGATCTCCGGACAGGAAAGGATGGGGCCAACGTCCTGACTTTC. Translating it yields CASSQDLRTGKDGANVLTF.

As DNA, the CDR3 is TGTGCCAGCAGATTGACAGGGGGCCCTGAAGCTTTCTTT. Amino acid sequence: CASRLTGGPEAFF. The chain recombines TRBV28 with TRBJ1-1; TRBD1 matches 10 bases. V dropped 6 bases and J dropped 6; count of bases not matched to a gene: 4. In germline, CDR1 is MDHEN, CDR2 SYDVKM. The CDR3 runs 13 residues.

This clone has a single count. This chain uses TRBV6-5 with TRBJ2-1; maybe TRBD1 (8 bases). CDR3 size: 13 residues. Germline loops: CDR1 MNHEY, CDR2 SVGAGI. V was trimmed by 9 bases and J by 9 bases, leaving 18 bases between them. Here the CDR3 reads CASEGTGGAEQFF. As DNA, the CDR3 is TGTGCCAGTGAGGGCACAGGGGGGGCTGAGCAGTTCTTC.

This clone was seen once. V and J are TRBV5-1 and TRBJ1-2, with D hard to call. CDR1 and CDR2 (germline): SGHRS, YFSETQ. V shed 2 bases and J shed 4 bases, with 12 bases lying between them. CDR3 length: 14 amino acids. Here the CDR3 DNA reads TGCGCCAGCAGCTTTGGATCTCCAGGCTATGGCTACACCTTC. It yields the protein CASSFGSPGYGYTF. The variable domain in full, completed from reference TRBV5-1 and TRBJ1-2, reads KAGVTQTPRYLIKTRGQQVTLSCSPISGHRSVSWYQQTPGQGLQFLFEYFSETQRNKGNFPGRFSGRQFSNSRSEMNVSTLELGDSALYLCASSFGSPGYGYTFGSGTRLTVV.

The V and J genes are TRBV7-9 and TRBJ1-2; tentative D call: TRBD1 (5 bases). This CDR3 is 14 amino acids long. Trimming shortened V by 3 bases and J by 7 bases, and 15 bases separated the two germline ends. The germline V gene encodes CDR1 SEHNR and CDR2 FQNEAQ (reference sequence). The CDR3 reads CASSFDQGISGYTF. The CDR3 DNA is TGTGCCAGCAGCTTTGACCAGGGTATCTCTGGCTACACCTTC.

The chain links TRBV2 to TRBJ1-2; weak D call: TRBD1 (5 bases). Germline V gene lookup returns CDR1 SNHLY and CDR2 FYNNEI. The length of the CDR3 is 13 residues. V was trimmed by 4 bases and J by 7 bases, leaving 13 bases between them. This CDR3 is CASSVVGEGGYTF. The DNA for the CDR3 is TGTGCCAGCAGTGTTGTAGGGGAAGGTGGCTACACCTTC.

The CDR3 loop is CASSPIRARTEAFF. CDR3 sequence (DNA): TGTGCCAGCAGCCCGATCAGAGCGCGCACTGAAGCTTTCTTT. The chain recombines TRBV21-1 with TRBJ1-1. TRBV21-1 has pseudogene status. The CDR3 loop spans 14 amino acids.

The rearrangement joins TRBV5-1 to TRBJ1-2; a possible D gene is TRBD1 (5 bases). In germline, CDR1 is SGHRS, CDR2 YFSETQ. This CDR3 contains 15 residues. V was pared by 5 bases and J by 6 bases, with 20 bases between. The CDR3: CASRGGAGFKDGYTF. CDR3 coding DNA: TGCGCCAGCAGAGGCGGGGCAGGGTTCAAAGATGGCTACACCTTC.

This sequence joins TRBV7-9 and TRBJ2-3; D is perhaps TRBD1 (5 bases). Trimming removed 5 bases from V and 4 bases from J, with 13 bases in between. The CDR3 extends over 14 amino acids. Germline CDR1 and CDR2: SEHNR and FQNEAQ (reference sequence). The CDR3 coding sequence is TGTGCCAGCAGCGGGAACATGGGGCCAGATACGCAGTATTTT. This gives the protein CASSGNMGPDTQYF.

The CDR3 region has the DNA TGTGCCAGCGGTTCAGGGTCCTCCTACGAGCAGTACTTC. It is translated as CASGSGSSYEQYF. The J gene is TRBJ2-7, the V gene TRBV6-6; tentative D call: TRBD1 (5 bases). The V end was cut by 8 bases, the J end by 0 bases, with 11 bases between. CDR1 and CDR2 (germline): MNHNY, SVGAGI (reference sequence). The CDR3 spans 13 residues.

The chain employs TRBV5-8 and TRBJ2-2; D assignment may be TRBD1 or TRBD2 (5 bases each). This CDR3 has 14 residues. Germline V gene lookup returns CDR1 SGHTS and CDR2 YDEGEE. The ends were cut back, 2 bases at V and 5 bases at J, with 10 bases in the middle. CDR3 sequence: CASSFLGETGELFF. In nucleotides, the CDR3 is TGTGCCAGCAGCTTTTTGGGGGAAACCGGGGAGCTGTTTTTT.

V usage is TRBV18 and J usage is TRBJ1-5; TRBD1 is a possible D gene (5 bases). Germline V gene sequence: CDR1 KGHSH, CDR2 LQKENI. The CDR3 covers 16 residues. V dropped 4 bases and J dropped 5 bases, with 18 bases sitting between them. CDR3 protein: CASSLSGTAADQPQHF. The CDR3 DNA reads as TGTGCCAGCTCACTATCCGGGACCGCAGCTGATCAGCCCCAGCATTTT. Together with reference TRBV18 and TRBJ1-5, the CDR3 gives the full variable domain: NAGVMQNPRHLVRRRGQEARLRCSPMKGHSHVYWYRQLPEEGLKFMVYLQKENIIDESGMPKERFSAEFPKEGPSILRIQQVVRGDSAAYFCASSLSGTAADQPQHFGDGTRLSIL.

The rearrangement links TRBV6-6 to TRBJ2-2; the match to TRBD1 covers 8 bases. The CDR3 length is 14 residues. Germline V lookup: CDR1 MNHNY, CDR2 SVGAGI (reference sequence). V lost 6 bases and J lost 3; bases outside the gene matches: 3. The CDR3 reads CASRYRGDTGELFF. The CDR3 DNA follows: TGTGCCAGCAGATACAGGGGGGACACCGGGGAGCTGTTTTTT.

Here the CDR3 DNA reads TGTGCCAGCAGTCTAGGAGGTGCCACTAAATACAATGAGCAGTTCTTC. Protein sequence: CASSLGGATKYNEQFF. V is TRBV5-4 and J is TRBJ2-1; D perhaps matches TRBD2 (5 bases). The V gene's germline CDR1 is SGHNT and CDR2 YYREEE (reference sequence). V dropped 5 bases and J dropped 4 bases, with 19 bases sitting between them. The CDR3 runs 16 residues.

This clone was seen just once. This chain connects TRBV7-6 to TRBJ1-5, with 9 bases matching TRBD1. The CDR3 is 15 residues long. CDR1 and CDR2 from the germline V gene are SGHVS and FNYEAQ. Germline trimming cut 5 bases from V and 4 bases from J; bases unmatched to any gene: 6. The CDR3 reads CASSPDRGVNQPQHF. CDR3 sequence (DNA): TGTGCCAGCAGCCCGGACAGGGGTGTTAATCAGCCCCAGCATTTT.

The chain combines TRBV3-1 (or the pseudogene TRBV3-2) with TRBJ1-2; D is unclear. V was shortened by 3 bases and J by 3 bases, with 17 bases between the two germline ends. The CDR3 consists of 16 residues. Germline V gene data show CDR1 as LGHDT and CDR2 as YNNKEL (reference sequence). The CDR3 loop is CASSHYGFEGDYGYTF. The CDR3 region has the DNA TGTGCCAGCAGCCACTACGGTTTTGAAGGAGACTATGGCTACACCTTC.